The text below deals with one T cell receptor (beta chain). Its antigen is still unknown. MiXCR, applied by TCRdb to the 5' RACE reads, yields one record per CDR3 protein. Here the sample spans under 400,000 distinct CDR3 sequences, around 20% being singletons. The data were obtained in a study of T-cell memory formation after mild COVID-19. Study information: TCR clusters were mostly donor specific.

Study-level results: Researchers found some responding clones in pre-infection memory, a sign that cross-reactive memory joined.

The specimen sequenced was PBMCs or a T cell subset sorted from them (not recorded which). The TCR originated in an adult woman who had mild COVID-19 (a few samples of this study predate the infection). Cell type and time point are not known.

For the CDR3, the DNA is TGTGCCAGCAGCTTTACCGGGACTAGCGGGGTTAATGAGCAGTTCTTC. It codes for CASSFTGTSGVNEQFF. The chain combines TRBV7-2 with TRBJ2-1; 13 nucleotides agree with TRBD2. The CDR3 extends over 16 amino acids. With V trimmed by 3 bases and J by 7 bases, 6 bases remained unmatched. Germline loops: CDR1 SGHTA, CDR2 FQGNSA.